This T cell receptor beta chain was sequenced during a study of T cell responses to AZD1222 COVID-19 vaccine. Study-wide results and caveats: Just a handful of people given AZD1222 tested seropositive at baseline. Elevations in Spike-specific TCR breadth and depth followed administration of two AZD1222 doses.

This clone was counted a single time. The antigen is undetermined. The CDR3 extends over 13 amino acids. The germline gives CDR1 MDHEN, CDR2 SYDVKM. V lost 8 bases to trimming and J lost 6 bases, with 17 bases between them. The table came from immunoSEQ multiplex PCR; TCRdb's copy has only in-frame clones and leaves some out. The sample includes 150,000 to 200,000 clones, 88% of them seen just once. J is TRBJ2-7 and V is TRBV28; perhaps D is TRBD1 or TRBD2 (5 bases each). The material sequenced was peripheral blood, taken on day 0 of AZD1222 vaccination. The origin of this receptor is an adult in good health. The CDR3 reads CASGGPNRREQYF. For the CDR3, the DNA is TGTGCCAGCGGGGGTCCGAATCGTCGCGAGCAGTACTTC.